This TCR beta chain came from a study of blood T cells in healthy people across ages. Overall study context: In model experiments, template switching was able to capture about one barcoded beta molecule for every two T cells that were present.

Points on this clonotype: Its antigen remains unknown.

Findings and limits, study-wide: Relative to aged donors, long-lived donors carried more naive CD4+ cells and displayed higher diversity. CMV status of donors was unknown, possibly confounding expanded clonotype changes. Strong correlation linked observed beta diversity and percent naive T cells.

The use of a sample-barcoded 5' primer and a J-beta primer mix characterized a second PCR of about 7 to 12 cycles. TCRdb recomputed calls from the 5' RACE reads with MiXCR, one row per CDR3 protein. The table lists approximately 800,000 distinct CDR3 sequences, approximately 53% of them singletons. CDR3 length equals 15 residues. Germline CDR1 reads SGHDT; CDR2 reads YYEEEE. Trimming shortened V by 4 bases and J by 7 bases, and 17 bases separated the two germline ends. The sequence was collected from a man aged 80 or over in good health. The specimen sequenced was blood. The chain has TRBV5-6 and TRBJ1-4; tentative D call: TRBD1 (6 bases). The CDR3: CASSPPGQRSEKLFF. The CDR3 DNA sequence: TGTGCCAGCAGCCCACCGGGACAACGCTCTGAAAAACTGTTTTTT.